Following are 16 T cell receptor beta chains from one sample sequenced in a study of cytomegalovirus exposure and HLA in healthy donors. PCR used 60 Vbeta primers and 13 Jbeta primers. Assay used: immunoSEQ multiplex PCR; TCRdb lists only in-frame clones, some missing. Of 150,000 to 200,000 clones listed, 68% are singletons. Sequences were obtained from PBMCs. These receptors were taken from a man between 45 and 60 years old in good health and CMV-seronegative.

This rearrangement joins TRBV13 to TRBJ2-3, with a possible D match to TRBD2 (5 bases). V lost 5 bases to trimming and J lost 5 bases, with 14 bases between them. The CDR3 contains 14 residues. CDR1 and CDR2 (germline): PRHDT, FYEKMQ (reference sequence). This CDR3 is CASSPSGLKDTQYF. Written as DNA, the CDR3 is TGTGCCAGCAGCCCTTCCGGACTTAAAGATACGCAGTATTTT.

This rearrangement joins TRBV7-9 to TRBJ1-6, with TRBD1 as a possible D gene (6 bases). The CDR3 contains 15 residues. V was pared by 6 bases and J by 6 bases, with 15 bases between. Germline V lookup: CDR1 SEHNR, CDR2 FQNEAQ (reference sequence). For the CDR3, the DNA is TGTGCCAGCAGTTCGAGCCAGGGGTCTAATTCACCCCTCCACTTT. Its translation is CASSSSQGSNSPLHF. Complete variable domain (other parts from reference TRBV7-9 and TRBJ1-6): DTGVSQNPRHKITKRGQNVTFRCDPISEHNRLYWYRQTLGQGPEFLTYFQNEAQLEKSRLLSDRFSAERPKGSFSTLEIQRTEQGDSAMYLCASSSSQGSNSPLHFGNGTRLTVT.

J is TRBJ1-6 and V is TRBV19; 8 bases align to TRBD1. The V gene's germline CDR1 is LNHDA and CDR2 SQIVND (reference sequence). The V and J ends lost 5 bases and 9 bases, in that order; junction bases with no gene match: 6. The CDR3 spans 14 residues. CDR3 in DNA: TGTGCCAGTAGTTCCAGACAGGGGAGTTCACCCCTCCACTTT. This codes for CASSSRQGSSPLHF.

V gene TRBV5-6 combines with J gene TRBJ1-2; no clear D. Germline lookup yields CDR1 SGHDT and CDR2 YYEEEE. Trimming took 1 base from V and 8 from J, leaving 12 bases between them. This CDR3 contains 13 residues. This CDR3 is CASSLNSKMGYTF. CDR3 in DNA: TGTGCCAGCAGCTTGAACAGCAAGATGGGCTACACCTTC.

This chain links TRBV10-3 with TRBJ2-3, with 14 bases lining up with TRBD2. V gave up 6 bases and J gave up 2 bases; unmatched junction bases: 7. The germline V gene encodes CDR1 ENHRY and CDR2 SYGVKD. This CDR3 has 17 residues. CDR3 loop: CAIRGTSGGRDTDTQYF. DNA for the CDR3: TGTGCCATCAGAGGGACTAGCGGGGGCCGGGACACAGATACGCAGTATTTT.

This clone occurred a few times. This chain joins TRBV10-3 and TRBJ1-1; maybe TRBD1 (5 bases). CDR3 length: 16 residues. Trimming pared 4 bases from V and 0 bases from J, leaving 15 bases between. CDR1 is ENHRY and CDR2 is SYGVKD in the germline V gene. CDR3: CAISVGGLAMNTEAFF. For the CDR3, the DNA is TGTGCCATCAGTGTGGGGGGGTTAGCTATGAACACTGAAGCTTTCTTT.

The V call is TRBV27, the J call TRBJ2-1; the match to TRBD2 covers 7 bases. The CDR3 covers 13 residues. V dropped 3 bases and J dropped 10; count of bases not matched to a gene: 6. Per germline, CDR1 MNHEY and CDR2 SMNVEV (reference sequence). CDR3 nucleotides: TGTGCCAGCAGTTTTTCGGACGGGGGGGAGCAGTTCTTC. Amino acid sequence: CASSFSDGGEQFF.

V gene TRBV5-4 combines with J gene TRBJ1-2; possible D gene TRBD1, 5 bases. Between the trimmed V and J ends, which lost 2 bases and 2 bases, there was a span of 13 bases. Germline V gene data show CDR1 as SGHNT and CDR2 as YYREEE (reference sequence). The length of the CDR3 is 15 residues. The CDR3 reads CASSFGGDGNYGYTF. The CDR3 region has the DNA TGTGCCAGCAGCTTCGGGGGAGATGGCAACTATGGCTACACCTTC.

This chain connects TRBV23-1 to TRBJ1-1; D possibly corresponds to TRBD1 (6 bases). TRBV23-1 is placed among ORFs of uncertain function. The CDR3 extends over 13 amino acids. With 2 bases removed from V and 4 bases from J, the gap between germline ends came to 8 bases. This chain's CDR3 is CASSQRGGTEAFF. CDR3 DNA: TGCGCCAGCAGTCAAAGAGGGGGCACTGAAGCTTTCTTT.

V and J are TRBV6-1 and TRBJ1-1; 9 nucleotides line up with TRBD1. Trimming at V came to 6 bases and at J to 0 bases, leaving 5 bases not matched to a gene. The germline gives CDR1 MNHNS, CDR2 SASEGT. The CDR3 has 15 residues. CDR3 nucleotides: TGTGCCAGCAGGGACAGGGGACTTCTGAACACTGAAGCTTTCTTT. It yields the protein CASRDRGLLNTEAFF.

The CDR3 loop is CASGRSRGNSPLHF. CDR3 coding DNA: TGTGCCAGTGGGAGGTCGAGAGGGAATTCACCCCTCCACTTT. The rearrangement joins TRBV19 to TRBJ1-6; D call uncertain. Germline V gene data show CDR1 as LNHDA and CDR2 as SQIVND (reference sequence). V lost 8 bases and J 7 bases, leaving 15 bases between the germline ends. The length of the CDR3 is 14 residues.

J is TRBJ1-1 and V is TRBV27, with D unresolved. The CDR3 totals 14 residues. Between the trimmed V and J ends, which lost 7 bases and 1 base, there was a span of 13 bases. CDR1 and CDR2 (germline): MNHEY, SMNVEV (reference sequence). This CDR3 reads CASTGSTSNTEAFF. The CDR3 DNA sequence: TGTGCCAGCACCGGGTCCACATCGAACACTGAAGCTTTCTTT.

This clone was counted only a few times. The chain employs TRBV2 and TRBJ2-3; 7 positions agree with TRBD1. Germline values: CDR1 SNHLY, CDR2 FYNNEI. This CDR3 contains 13 residues. V was clipped by 6 bases and J by 2 bases; unmatched bases: 2. The CDR3 DNA reads as TGTGCCAGCAGGACAGGGTACACAGATACGCAGTATTTT. This gives the protein CASRTGYTDTQYF. The full variable domain, in which reference TRBV2 and TRBJ2-3 provide the parts outside the CDR3, is EPEVTQTPSHQVTQMGQEVILRCVPISNHLYFYWYRQILGQKVEFLVSFYNNEISEKSEIFDDQFSVERPDGSNFTLKIRSTKLEDSAMYFCASRTGYTDTQYFGPGTRLTVL.

This rearrangement joins TRBV6-5 to TRBJ2-7; TRBD1 might be the D (5 bases). Trimming stripped 1 base from V and 7 bases from J, with 11 bases between. The CDR3 consists of 13 residues. Germline-derived CDR1 and CDR2 are MNHEY and SVGAGI. The CDR3 sequence is CASSYFTGREQYF. DNA for the CDR3: TGTGCCAGCAGTTACTTCACAGGCAGGGAGCAGTACTTC.

The chain has TRBV19 and TRBJ2-5, with 13 bases aligning to TRBD2. Germline-derived CDR1 and CDR2 are LNHDA and SQIVND (reference sequence). The CDR3 extends over 15 amino acids. With V trimmed by 6 bases and J by 1 base, 2 bases remained unmatched. The CDR3, as DNA: TGTGCCAGTAGCCGGACTAGCGGGGGCCAAGAGACCCAGTACTTC. Amino acids: CASSRTSGGQETQYF.

The chain recombines TRBV7-2 with TRBJ2-3; 7 bases align to TRBD1. Germline V lookup: CDR1 SGHTA, CDR2 FQGNSA. V lost 5 bases, J lost 0 bases, and 5 bases stayed unmatched. The CDR3 is 15 residues long. The CDR3 nucleotides read TGTGCCAGCAGCCCCGGACAGGCTAGCACAGATACGCAGTATTTT. Its translation is CASSPGQASTDTQYF.